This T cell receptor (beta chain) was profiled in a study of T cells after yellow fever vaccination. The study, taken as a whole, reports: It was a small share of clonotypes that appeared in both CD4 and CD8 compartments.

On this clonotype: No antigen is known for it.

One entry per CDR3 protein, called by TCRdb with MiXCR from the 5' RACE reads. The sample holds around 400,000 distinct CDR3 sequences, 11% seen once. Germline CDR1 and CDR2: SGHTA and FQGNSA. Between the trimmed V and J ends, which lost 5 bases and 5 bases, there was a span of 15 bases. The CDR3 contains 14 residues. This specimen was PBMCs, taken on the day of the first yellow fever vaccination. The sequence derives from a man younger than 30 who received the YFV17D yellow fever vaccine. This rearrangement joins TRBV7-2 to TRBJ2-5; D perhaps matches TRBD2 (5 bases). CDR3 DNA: TGTGCCAGCAGCAACCGGGAAGCGAGGGAGACCCAGTACTTC. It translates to CASSNREARETQYF. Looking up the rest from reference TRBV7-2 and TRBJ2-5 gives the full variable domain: GAGVSQSPSNKVTEKGKDVELRCDPISGHTALYWYRQSLGQGLEFLIYFQGNSAPDKSGLPSDRFSAERTGGSVSTLTIQRTQQEDSAVYLCASSNREARETQYFGPGTRLLVL.